This T cell receptor (beta chain) was retrieved from a study of blood T cell repertoires in COVID-19. Looking at the study overall: Researchers got acute and convalescent COVID-19 samples from the United States, Italy and Spain. The analysed material was cDNA or gDNA that came from T cells, B-cell-depleted T cells, or PBMCs.

Trimming took off 6 bases at V and 6 bases at J, with 11 bases between the two ends. The germline V gene has CDR1 KGHSH and CDR2 LQKENI. The CDR3 runs to 13 residues. Per the original methods: Using reference gene primer amplification, nucleated cell counts were estimated. TCRdb's table, derived via immunoSEQ multiplex PCR, lists solely in-frame clones and lacks some. The DNA gave D and trimming, while V, J and clone size come from that table. The sample yields 150,000 to 200,000 clones, about 85% seen once. Followed over time, Seattle patients had been enrolled while infection was active. Material: peripheral blood. The TCR was taken from a woman between 45 and 60 years old with COVID-19, enrolled during active disease. The chain combines TRBV18 with TRBJ1-4; tentatively, D is TRBD1 (5 bases). CDR3 bases: TGTGCCAGCTCTGTACAGGCTGATGAAAAACTGTTTTTT. Residues: CASSVQADEKLFF.